This paragraph covers one T cell receptor beta chain sequence. The data derive from a study of blood T cell repertoires in COVID-19. As for the study in general: PBMCs, B-cell-depleted T cells, or T cells were the source of the cDNA or gDNA that made up the material.

The germline V gene encodes CDR1 LNHDA and CDR2 SQIVND (reference sequence). The ends were cut back, 5 bases at V and 2 bases at J, with 19 bases in the middle. The CDR3 is made up of 16 amino acids. TCRdb keeps only in-frame clones here, not all; method: immunoSEQ multiplex PCR. The sample shows some 120,000 clones, roughly 88% of them seen only once. The sample comprised peripheral blood. The rearrangement uses TRBV19 and TRBJ2-7; D is uncertain. The TCR originated in a woman over 75 with acute or convalescent COVID-19. CDR3 protein: CASSPLLGRGTYEQYF. In DNA form, the CDR3 reads TGTGCCAGTAGTCCCCTTTTAGGTCGCGGTACCTACGAGCAGTACTTC.